These 31 T cell receptor beta chains originate from one sample sequenced in a study of identical twins. TCRdb used MiXCR to reprocess the 5' RACE reads, holding one entry per CDR3 protein. Of around 530,000 distinct CDR3 sequences in the sample, around 15% were seen once. The same data also went into a second study, on yellow fever vaccine responses in identical twins.

The sequenced sample was CD4+ T cells sorted from blood. These receptors originate from a woman younger than 30 in good health.

This clonotype was counted a few times. This chain uses TRBV20-1 with TRBJ2-3; the match to TRBD1 covers 8 bases. Germline CDR1 DFQATT, CDR2 SNEGSKA (reference sequence). This CDR3 has 15 amino acids. V shed 6 bases, J shed 1 base, and the junction held 9 bases outside the gene matches. CDR3 in amino acids: CSASRQGSGTDTQYF. The CDR3 coding sequence is TGCAGTGCCAGTAGACAGGGGTCAGGCACAGATACGCAGTATTTT.

This clonotype has just a few counts. For the CDR3, the DNA is TGTGCCAGCGACCAGGGGCCTTCGAACACCGGGGAGCTGTTTTTT. As protein: CASDQGPSNTGELFF. This chain connects TRBV12-3 or TRBV12-4 to TRBJ2-2, with D tentatively TRBD1 (6 bases). The CDR3 length is 15 residues. Deletions cut 8 bases from V and 0 bases from J, with 13 bases between.

This clonotype was observed many times. This sequence joins TRBV5-1 and TRBJ1-1; D not certain. Trimming removed 4 bases from V and 1 base from J, with 8 bases in between. The CDR3 totals 13 residues. Germline values: CDR1 SGHRS, CDR2 YFSETQ. CDR3 sequence (DNA): TGCGCCAGCAGCACCGGGCAGAACACTGAAGCTTTCTTT. Translated: CASSTGQNTEAFF.

This clonotype was counted at least ten times. The chain links TRBV12-3 or TRBV12-4 to TRBJ1-3; no clear D. CDR3 size: 16 residues. Trimming pared 1 base from V and 0 bases from J, leaving 10 bases between. The CDR3 DNA reads TGTGCCAGCAGTTTAGGGGCTATGGGCTCTGGAAACACCATATATTTT. This sequence encodes CASSLGAMGSGNTIYF.

The chain combines TRBV11-2 with TRBJ1-6; no clear D. V lost 5 bases to trimming and J lost 7 bases, with 3 bases between them. The germline CDR1 and CDR2 sequences are SGHAT and FQNNGV. CDR3 size: 11 residues. The chain's CDR3 is CASSNNSPLHF. CDR3 bases: TGTGCCAGCAGCAACAATTCACCCCTCCACTTT.

This clonotype was detected a few times. The chain joins TRBV7-3 to TRBJ2-2, with a weak D call TRBD1 (5 bases). The CDR3 is 14 amino acids. The germline CDR1 and CDR2 sequences are SGHTA and FQGTGA. V dropped 6 bases and J dropped 3 bases, with 11 bases sitting between them. The CDR3 DNA is TGTGCCAGCAGGGGGATAGGGGACACCGGGGAGCTGTTTTTT. Translating it yields CASRGIGDTGELFF.

The chain has TRBV28 and TRBJ2-3; D gene uncertain. In germline, CDR1 is MDHEN, CDR2 SYDVKM. V was shortened by 6 bases and J by 4 bases, with 8 bases between the two germline ends. The CDR3 runs to 12 residues. The CDR3 here is CASRPLADTQYF. The DNA of the CDR3 is TGTGCCAGCAGGCCCCTGGCAGATACGCAGTATTTT.

This clonotype was observed a few times. The chain links TRBV10-3 to TRBJ1-2; D is possibly TRBD1 (5 bases). V was shortened by 0 bases and J by 7 bases, with 12 bases between the two germline ends. The CDR3 sequence is 14 residues long. Germline V gene data show CDR1 as ENHRY and CDR2 as SYGVKD. The chain's CDR3 is CAISESPTAAGYTF. CDR3 DNA: TGTGCCATCAGTGAGTCGCCGACAGCCGCTGGCTACACCTTC.

The chain carries TRBV14 and TRBJ2-3, with 7 bases identical to TRBD2. Germline V gene lookup returns CDR1 SGHDN and CDR2 FVKESK. The CDR3 runs to 13 residues. With V trimmed by 0 bases and J by 9 bases, 3 bases remained unmatched. The CDR3 reads CASSQDYGGTQYF. CDR3 DNA: TGTGCCAGCAGCCAAGATTACGGGGGGACGCAGTATTTT.

This chain uses TRBV20-1 with TRBJ2-3; 8 bases agree with TRBD2. Germline lookup yields CDR1 DFQATT and CDR2 SNEGSKA (reference sequence). The CDR3 runs to 13 residues. Trimming removed 3 bases from V and 6 bases from J; junction bases left unmatched: 5. This chain's CDR3 is CSASSGVPDTQYF. The CDR3 region has the DNA TGCAGTGCTAGTAGCGGGGTCCCCGATACGCAGTATTTT.

This sequence joins TRBV2 and TRBJ2-1; 10 nucleotides match TRBD2. Germline loops: CDR1 SNHLY, CDR2 FYNNEI. The CDR3 is made up of 15 amino acids. Trimming cost V 7 bases and J 7 bases; bases outside gene matches: 10. CDR3 region: CASTPGTSERNEQFF. The CDR3 DNA follows: TGTGCCAGCACCCCCGGGACTAGCGAGAGGAATGAGCAGTTCTTC.

This clonotype was seen more than once but under ten times. The chain links TRBV10-3 to TRBJ1-1; the D is unclear. There are 13 residues in the CDR3. V was cut by 7 bases and J by 0 bases, with 9 bases left in between. Germline CDR1 and CDR2: ENHRY and SYGVKD. The CDR3 loop reads CAINNNMNTEAFF. As DNA, the CDR3 is TGTGCCATCAATAATAATATGAACACTGAAGCTTTCTTT.

The J gene is TRBJ2-2, the V gene TRBV10-3; weak D call: TRBD1 (5 bases). Germline assignment: CDR1 ENHRY and CDR2 SYGVKD. The germline V and J ends were trimmed by 2 bases and 0 bases, with 13 bases remaining between them. The CDR3 is 17 residues long. This chain's CDR3 is CAISETRQLANTGELFF. CDR3 DNA sequence: TGTGCCATCAGTGAGACCCGACAGCTAGCGAACACCGGGGAGCTGTTTTTT.

The gene calls are TRBV12-3 or TRBV12-4 and TRBJ2-5; 11 nucleotides agree with TRBD2. The CDR3 totals 16 residues. With V trimmed by 4 bases and J by 5 bases, 9 bases remained unmatched. DNA for the CDR3: TGTGCCAGCAGTTCAAGCACTAGCGGGAGTACGGAGACCCAGTACTTC. This sequence encodes CASSSSTSGSTETQYF.

DNA of the CDR3: TGTGCCAGCAGTTTTCAGGGTCAAAATTCACCCCTCCACTTT. This gives the protein CASSFQGQNSPLHF. The chain recombines TRBV12-3 or TRBV12-4 with TRBJ1-6; TRBD1 is a possible D gene (5 bases). CDR3 length equals 14 residues. V lost 3 bases and J lost 7, with 10 bases in between.

The CDR3 bases are TGTGCCAGCAGCTTGGGGGCGCGGGCTTTCTTT. Translation: CASSLGARAFF. The chain couples TRBV13 to TRBJ1-1, with D tentatively TRBD1 (6 bases). The length of the CDR3 is 11 residues. Trimming removed 3 bases from V and 11 bases from J, with 10 bases in between. In germline, CDR1 is PRHDT, CDR2 FYEKMQ (reference sequence).

In its sample, this clonotype was seen a few times. The rearrangement uses TRBV12-3 or TRBV12-4 and TRBJ1-6, with D unclear. Trimming pared 3 bases from V and 8 bases from J, leaving 17 bases between. This CDR3 contains 16 residues. The CDR3 nucleotides read TGTGCCAGCAGTTTTGCCGGGTTCGGCGGGGATTCACCCCTCCACTTT. Translated, it gives CASSFAGFGGDSPLHF.

This clonotype was detected a few times. V gene TRBV7-9 combines with J gene TRBJ1-1, with 7 bases matching TRBD1. Looked up from germline, CDR1 is SEHNR and CDR2 is FQNEAQ (reference sequence). The CDR3 is 14 residues long. The junction had 6 bases not matched to a gene; V was cut back by 7 bases and J by 1 base. The CDR3 spells CASTQDRSNTEAFF. CDR3 sequence (DNA): TGTGCCAGCACCCAGGACAGGTCGAACACTGAAGCTTTCTTT.

This clonotype was observed many times. One end of the junction varies from germline; a read error may be responsible. The J gene is TRBJ2-2, the V gene TRBV11-2; a weak D match, TRBD2 (5 bases). The CDR3 is 15 residues long. Germline assignment: CDR1 SGHAT and CDR2 FQNNGV. CDR3 coding DNA: TGTGCCAGCAGCTTAGCCCGGGGAAACAACGGGGAGCTGTTTTTT. Translating it yields CASSLARGNNGELFF.

This clonotype was detected many times. The chain has TRBV2 and TRBJ2-2; 7 positions agree with TRBD2. Germline CDR1 is SNHLY and CDR2 is FYNNEI. V dropped 4 bases and J dropped 6; count of bases not matched to a gene: 11. The length of the CDR3 is 16 residues. In DNA, the CDR3 is TGTGCCAGCAGTGCGTGGGAGGGTGCCCTATCCGGGGAGCTGTTTTTT. Amino acids: CASSAWEGALSGELFF.

Here the CDR3 DNA reads TGTGCCAGCAGTTATATAGGTTCGAACACCGGGGAGCTGTTTTTT. It codes for CASSYIGSNTGELFF. The V gene is TRBV6-5, the J gene TRBJ2-2, with D uncertain. Germline assignment: CDR1 MNHEY and CDR2 SVGAGI. V was clipped by 3 bases and J by 0 bases, with 8 bases between them. There are 15 residues in the CDR3.

The chain is built from TRBV5-6 and TRBJ2-3; a possible D gene is TRBD1 (5 bases). V was clipped by 0 bases and J by 6 bases, with 11 bases between them. Germline V gene lookup returns CDR1 SGHDT and CDR2 YYEEEE. This CDR3 region has 14 residues. The DNA for the CDR3 is TGTGCCAGCAGCTTGGAGCAGGGATGGGATACGCAGTATTTT. Its protein is CASSLEQGWDTQYF.

To note about this clonotype: The junction shows a germline mismatch at one end, possibly a read error. This chain uses TRBV24-1 with TRBJ2-3; D uncertain. Germline V gene data show CDR1 as KGHDR and CDR2 as SFDVKD. CDR3 length: 12 residues. The CDR3 loop is CATSPGTDTQYF. CDR3 bases: TGTGCCACCAGTCCTGGCACAGATACACAGTATTTT.

The sample holds a few counts of this clonotype. The rearrangement joins TRBV3-1 to TRBJ2-3, with 8 nucleotides matching TRBD1. CDR3 length: 16 amino acids. Germline V CDR1 and CDR2: LGHDT, YNNKEL (reference sequence). Trimming cost V 6 bases and J 3 bases; bases outside gene matches: 11. CDR3 sequence (DNA): TGTGCCAGCAGGCCATCCGGGACAGGAAAAACAGATACGCAGTATTTT. Amino acid sequence: CASRPSGTGKTDTQYF.

The J gene is TRBJ2-7, the V gene TRBV6-4, with D possibly called TRBD1 or TRBD2 (5 bases each). This CDR3 has 17 amino acids. With 0 bases removed from V and 4 bases from J, the gap between germline ends came to 19 bases. Per the germline V gene, CDR1 is MRHNA and CDR2 is SNTAGT. In nucleotides, the CDR3 is TGTGCCAGCAGTGACTCGCCCGGGGCAGGTCTCCCTTACGAGCAGTACGTC. It translates to CASSDSPGAGLPYEQYV.

There are a few counts of this clonotype. The chain is built from TRBV3-1 and TRBJ2-1; 14 bases are shared with TRBD2. Trimming at V came to 4 bases and at J to 8 bases, leaving 4 bases not matched to a gene. The CDR3 has 15 residues. Germline V CDR1 and CDR2: LGHDT, YNNKEL (reference sequence). CDR3 in amino acids: CASSRLAGGLDEQFF. CDR3 sequence (DNA): TGTGCCAGCAGCCGACTAGCGGGAGGGTTGGATGAGCAGTTCTTC.

The chain has TRBV20-1 and TRBJ2-3, with D uncertain. Germline values: CDR1 DFQATT, CDR2 SNEGSKA (reference sequence). There are 15 residues in the CDR3. V was shortened by 0 bases and J by 2 bases, with 12 bases between the two germline ends. The CDR3 reads CSARDGLGPTDTQYF. In DNA, the CDR3 is TGCAGTGCTAGAGATGGGCTAGGACCCACAGATACGCAGTATTTT.

The rearrangement joins TRBV12-3 or TRBV12-4 to TRBJ1-5; possible D gene TRBD1, 5 bases. Trimming removed 2 bases from V and 2 bases from J, with 10 bases in between. The CDR3 runs to 15 residues. CDR3 sequence (DNA): TGTGCCAGCAGTTTAAACCGGGGGGGCAATCAGCCCCAGCATTTT. Translated, it gives CASSLNRGGNQPQHF.

This chain uses TRBV2 with TRBJ2-6, with TRBD1 identical over 8 bases. CDR1 SNHLY and CDR2 FYNNEI come from the germline V gene. V shed 4 bases and J 0 bases; nucleotides not matched to a gene: 8. The length of the CDR3 is 18 residues. The CDR3 sequence: CASSGRTGQSSGANVLTF. The CDR3 coding sequence is TGTGCCAGCAGTGGTAGGACAGGGCAATCCTCTGGGGCCAACGTCCTGACTTTC.

The V and J genes are TRBV20-1 and TRBJ1-1; no reliable D call. Germline assignment: CDR1 DFQATT and CDR2 SNEGSKA (reference sequence). The CDR3 runs to 13 residues. Trimming pared 0 bases from V and 5 bases from J, leaving 10 bases between. In DNA form, the CDR3 reads TGCAGTGCTAGAGATGGTGGACGGACTGAAGCTTTCTTT. Translated, it gives CSARDGGRTEAFF.

This sequence joins TRBV21-1 and TRBJ2-3; the table names TRBD1, a call not compared with the DNA. TRBV21-1 is a pseudogene locus. The CDR3 covers 16 residues. The CDR3 region is CASSMGQGLRRDTQYF. The CDR3 region has the DNA TGTGCCAGCAGCATGGGACAGGGCCTACGAAGGGATACGCAGTATTTT.